This TCR beta chain was recovered during a study of kidney transplant recipient with SARS-CoV-2 infection. TCRdb ran MiXCR on the reads and lists one entry per CDR3 protein. This sample has approximately 250,000 distinct CDR3 sequences, with more than 25% found just once. This clonotype was seen repeatedly, ten times or more. Sequences were derived from a blood sample, sampled at baseline and between days 110 and 120 from a kidney transplant recipient. The receptor comes from a male patient between 25 and 39 years old who had COVID-19 and was a kidney transplant recipient. T cells may partly derive from the graft donor.

The CDR3 is CASSMFSGERDTQYF. The DNA for the CDR3 is TGTGCCAGTAGTATGTTCAGCGGGGAGCGAGATACGCAGTATTTT. The chain couples TRBV19 to TRBJ2-3, with 7 positions matching TRBD2. The CDR3 spans 15 residues. Germline CDR1 reads LNHDA; CDR2 reads SQIVND (reference sequence). J lost 5 bases, V lost 3 bases, and 8 bases had no gene match.